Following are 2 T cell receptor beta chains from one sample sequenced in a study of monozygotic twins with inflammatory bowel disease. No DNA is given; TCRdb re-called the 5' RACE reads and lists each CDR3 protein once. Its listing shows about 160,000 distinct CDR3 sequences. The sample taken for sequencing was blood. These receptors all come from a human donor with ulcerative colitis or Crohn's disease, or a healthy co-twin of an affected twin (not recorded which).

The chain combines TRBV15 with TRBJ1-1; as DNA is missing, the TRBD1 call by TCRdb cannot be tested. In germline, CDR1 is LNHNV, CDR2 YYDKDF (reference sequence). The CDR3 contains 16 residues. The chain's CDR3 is CATSRDPRGIGTEAFF.

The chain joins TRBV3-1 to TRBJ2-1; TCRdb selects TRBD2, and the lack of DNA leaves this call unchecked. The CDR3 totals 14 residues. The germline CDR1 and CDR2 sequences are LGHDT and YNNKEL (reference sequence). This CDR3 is CASSQSGTYNEQFF.